This T cell receptor beta chain was observed in a study of T cells in Graves' hyperthyroidism and ophthalmopathy. Findings and caveats of the study: Using 13 V-J features, a model discriminated ophthalmopathy from stable hyperthyroidism.

TCR beta CDR3 region amplification was performed from RNA transcripts. HTBI primers were employed in a first-round RT-PCR of the TCR CDR3. TCRdb re-derived calls from the multiplex PCR reads in MiXCR, one entry per CDR3 protein. The sample yields about 740,000 distinct CDR3 sequences, 11% to 15% seen once. Diagnosing involved the use of clinical symptoms, serum thyroxine and TRAb, thyroid ultrasound and orbital computed tomography. Fresh peripheral blood, 10 ml, yielded the PBMCs. Germline V gene lookup returns CDR1 SGHDN and CDR2 FVKESK. The CDR3 has 14 residues. The junction had 6 bases not matched to a gene; V was cut back by 4 bases and J by 5 bases. In regard to this clonotype: Antigen: not known.

The sequenced material came from blood. This clonotype originated in a woman younger than 35 with Graves' hyperthyroidism. V gene TRBV14 combines with J gene TRBJ2-5, with 8 bases lining up with TRBD2. The CDR3 DNA reads TGTGCCAGCAGCCGGGGACTAGTTGGCGAGACCCAGTACTTC. It specifies CASSRGLVGETQYF.